The 29 T cell receptor beta chains reported below all come from one sample, sequenced in a study of regulatory and conventional T cells in RAG deficiency. The method was immunoSEQ multiplex PCR; TCRdb's version includes in-frame clones alone and lacks a portion of them. The sample has 20,000 to 25,000 clones; around 97% are singletons. The sorted conventional CD4+ T cells were CD25-low and CD127-high, with genomic DNA sequenced. The sample was also linked to a second study, of regulatory T cells. That source notes: The PCR used 52 TRBV and 13 TRBJ primers.

Sequences were obtained from CD25- CD4+ T cells sorted from blood. Receptor source: a human donor in good health.

The rearrangement uses TRBV7-9 and TRBJ1-4; 9 bases line up with TRBD1. Germline V gives CDR1 SEHNR, CDR2 FQNEAQ (reference sequence). V dropped 4 bases and J dropped 0; count of bases not matched to a gene: 9. This CDR3 contains 18 residues. CDR3 coding DNA: TGTGCCAGCAGCTCCAAGACAGGGGGTGCTGCAACTAATGAAAAACTGTTTTTT. This gives the protein CASSSKTGGAATNEKLFF. Full variable domain (rest looked up from reference TRBV7-9 and TRBJ1-4): DTGVSQNPRHKITKRGQNVTFRCDPISEHNRLYWYRQTLGQGPEFLTYFQNEAQLEKSRLLSDRFSAERPKGSFSTLEIQRTEQGDSAMYLCASSSKTGGAATNEKLFFGSGTQLSVL.

The CDR3 is CASSQRQGLNTEAFF. The CDR3 DNA reads TGTGCCAGCAGCCAGAGACAGGGATTGAACACTGAAGCTTTCTTT. This rearrangement joins TRBV6-5 to TRBJ1-1; TRBD1 agrees at 7 bases. Germline V CDR1 and CDR2: MNHEY, SVGAGI. V was pared by 6 bases and J by 0 bases, with 7 bases of the junction left unmatched. The CDR3 is made up of 15 amino acids.

This clone has a handful of counts. The chain is built from TRBV2 and TRBJ1-3; 7 bases are shared with TRBD1. Germline CDR1 is SNHLY and CDR2 is FYNNEI. The CDR3 length is 14 residues. Germline trimming cut 5 bases from V and 4 bases from J; bases unmatched to any gene: 5. The CDR3 DNA is TGTGCCAGCAGTAATGACAGGGTCGGAAACACCATATATTTT. This translates into CASSNDRVGNTIYF. Supplemented by reference TRBV2 and TRBJ1-3, the full variable domain reads EPEVTQTPSHQVTQMGQEVILRCVPISNHLYFYWYRQILGQKVEFLVSFYNNEISEKSEIFDDQFSVERPDGSNFTLKIRSTKLEDSAMYFCASSNDRVGNTIYFGEGSWLTVV.

This chain links TRBV30 with TRBJ1-6; D is uncertain. Germline V gene lookup returns CDR1 GTSNPN and CDR2 SVGIG (reference sequence). The CDR3 loop spans 13 amino acids. V was pared by 4 bases and J by 5 bases, with 9 bases between. CDR3 sequence (DNA): TGTGCCTGGATGCGGGGTAATAATTCACCCCTCCACTTT. Amino acid sequence: CAWMRGNNSPLHF.

The CDR3 loop is CASSFKGQGARKAGNTIYF. In DNA, the CDR3 is TGCGCCAGCAGCTTCAAGGGACAGGGGGCGAGGAAGGCTGGAAACACCATATATTTT. The chain uses TRBV5-1 and TRBJ1-3, with 12 positions matching TRBD1. The CDR3 has 19 amino acids. The V segment lost 2 bases and the J segment 2 bases; nucleotides outside the gene matches: 11. Germline V CDR1 and CDR2: SGHRS, YFSETQ.

The chain joins TRBV4-1 to TRBJ2-2; 10 bases match TRBD2. Trimming cost V 3 bases and J 3 bases; bases outside gene matches: 7. CDR1 and CDR2 (germline): MGHRA, YSYEKL. The CDR3 has 17 amino acids. CDR3 sequence: CASSHRSGGTYTGELFF. The CDR3 DNA sequence: TGCGCCAGCAGCCATCGTAGCGGGGGGACTTACACCGGGGAGCTGTTTTTT.

The chain links TRBV19 to TRBJ1-1, with D unresolved. The V gene lost 7 bases and the J gene lost 0 bases, with 18 bases spanning the gap. Germline CDR1 reads LNHDA; CDR2 reads SQIVND (reference sequence). The length of the CDR3 is 16 residues. The CDR3 nucleotides are TGTGCCAGTACAACCCTAATTGGCGGAATGAACACTGAAGCTTTCTTT. It encodes CASTTLIGGMNTEAFF.

Here the CDR3 reads CASRLPLGENYGYTF. CDR3 DNA: TGTGCCAGCAGGCTTCCCCTCGGGGAGAACTATGGCTACACCTTC. The chain is built from TRBV28 and TRBJ1-2; D unclear. In germline, CDR1 is MDHEN, CDR2 SYDVKM. The V end lost 6 bases, the J end lost 2 bases, and 16 bases lay between the germline ends. The CDR3 extends over 15 amino acids.

The rearrangement joins TRBV7-9 to TRBJ2-7, with TRBD1 matching 9 bases. This CDR3 comprises 13 residues. V shed 3 bases and J 6 bases; nucleotides not matched to a gene: 3. Germline V gene sequence: CDR1 SEHNR, CDR2 FQNEAQ (reference sequence). CDR3 DNA: TGTGCCAGCAGCTTCACAGGGGGCGGCGAGCAGTACTTC. Its translation: CASSFTGGGEQYF.

A remark on this clone: One junction end does not reproduce the germline sequence, and a read error may be involved. The gene calls are TRBV30 and TRBJ2-1; TRBD2 matches at 7 bases. This CDR3 has 11 amino acids. The germline V gene has CDR1 GTSNPN and CDR2 SVGIG (reference sequence). In DNA, the CDR3 is TGTGCCTGGGGACTAGGGCCCATCTGGATCTTC. Translation gives CAWGLGPIWIF.

This clone came up once. V and J are TRBV2 and TRBJ2-4, with TRBD1 matching over 7 bases. Germline CDR1 and CDR2: SNHLY and FYNNEI. The V segment lost 2 bases and the J segment 7 bases; nucleotides outside the gene matches: 8. This CDR3 comprises 15 residues. CDR3 bases: TGTGCCAGCAGTGAAAGGGGGCGTTTGGGGAACATTCAGTACTTC. It specifies CASSERGRLGNIQYF.

The rearrangement links TRBV6-1 to TRBJ2-1, with 8 nucleotides matching TRBD2. The CDR3 totals 15 residues. The V and J ends lost 5 bases and 8 bases, in that order; junction bases with no gene match: 11. Germline values: CDR1 MNHNS, CDR2 SASEGT. The CDR3 protein is CASSTRGGGRDEQFF. As DNA, the CDR3 is TGTGCCAGCAGTACCCGGGGGGGCGGTAGAGATGAGCAGTTCTTC.

This sequence joins TRBV9 and TRBJ1-5; 8 nucleotides match TRBD1. Germline loops: CDR1 SGDLS, CDR2 YYNGEE. CDR3 length: 14 amino acids. With 1 base clipped from V and 9 bases from J, the junction kept 6 bases outside the gene matches. In DNA, the CDR3 is TGTGCCAGCAGCGTACAGGGGGCGGAGGGGCCCCAGCATTTT. Protein: CASSVQGAEGPQHF. The full variable domain, completed using reference TRBV9 and TRBJ1-5, is DSGVTQTPKHLITATGQRVTLRCSPRSGDLSVYWYQQSLDQGLQFLIQYYNGEERAKGNILERFSAQQFPDLHSELNLSSLELGDSALYFCASSVQGAEGPQHFGDGTRLSIL.

This rearrangement joins TRBV11-2 to TRBJ2-1; 14 bases align to TRBD2. The CDR3 loop spans 15 amino acids. Germline V lookup: CDR1 SGHAT, CDR2 FQNNGV. Trimming took 1 base from V and 12 from J; bases not matched to a gene: 5. For the CDR3, the DNA is TGTGCCAGCAGCTTAGTCGGACTAGCGGGGGGTCGGCAGTTCTTC. Translation gives CASSLVGLAGGRQFF.

The V call is TRBV11-2, the J call TRBJ2-1, with 9 bases identical to TRBD2. The length of the CDR3 is 16 residues. Germline loops: CDR1 SGHAT, CDR2 FQNNGV. V gave up 4 bases and J gave up 8 bases; unmatched junction bases: 12. DNA of the CDR3: TGTGCCAGCAGCTCTATAGCGGGGGCGCGGGGGCATGAGCAGTTCTTC. It encodes CASSSIAGARGHEQFF. The whole variable domain, filled in from reference TRBV11-2 and TRBJ2-1, reads EAGVAQSPRYKIIEKRQSVAFWCNPISGHATLYWYQQILGQGPKLLIQFQNNGVVDDSQLPKDRFSAERLKGVDSTLKIQPAKLEDSAVYLCASSSIAGARGHEQFFGPGTRLTVL.

V gene TRBV7-3 combines with J gene TRBJ2-2; possibly TRBD1 for D (6 bases). Trimming took 2 bases from V and 5 from J, leaving 15 bases between them. CDR1 SGHTA and CDR2 FQGTGA come from the germline V gene. The CDR3 totals 16 residues. The CDR3 nucleotides read TGTGCCAGCAGCTTACTAAACTTCAGGGGTACCGGGGAGCTGTTTTTT. The encoded protein is CASSLLNFRGTGELFF.

The genes are TRBV18 and TRBJ2-7; tentatively, D is TRBD1 (5 bases). Trimming removed 10 bases from V and 4 bases from J, with 20 bases in between. The CDR3 length is 14 residues. The germline V gene has CDR1 KGHSH and CDR2 LQKENI. CDR3 DNA: TGTGCCACCTCCTCGACAGACCACCTGTACGAGCAGTACTTC. It is translated as CATSSTDHLYEQYF.

This clone has a single count. The V and J genes are TRBV5-1 and TRBJ2-2, with TRBD1 identical over 7 bases. The V gene end was trimmed by 5 bases and the J gene end by 0 bases; junction bases not matched to a gene: 16. The CDR3 covers 19 residues. Germline V gives CDR1 SGHRS, CDR2 YFSETQ. CDR3 in amino acids: CASRETGTDHPTNTGELFF. DNA of the CDR3: TGCGCCAGCAGGGAGACCGGGACAGATCATCCAACGAACACCGGGGAGCTGTTTTTT.

The rearrangement joins TRBV7-9 to TRBJ2-2; possible D gene TRBD1, 8 bases. V shed 5 bases and J shed 3 bases, with 16 bases lying between them. This CDR3 spans 16 amino acids. The germline gives CDR1 SEHNR, CDR2 FQNEAQ (reference sequence). CDR3 sequence (DNA): TGTGCCAGCAGCCCACAGGGGGGGTTTTACACCGGGGAGCTGTTTTTT. Residues: CASSPQGGFYTGELFF.

The CDR3 is CASSGQGIVEAFF. The CDR3 DNA is TGTGCCAGCAGTGGGCAGGGAATCGTTGAAGCTTTCTTT. This chain joins TRBV6-1 and TRBJ1-1; a possible D gene is TRBD1 (5 bases). This CDR3 is built from 13 residues. V lost 4 bases to trimming and J lost 7 bases, with 13 bases between them. Germline-derived CDR1 and CDR2 are MNHNS and SASEGT.

The V and J genes are TRBV28 and TRBJ1-1; D is possibly TRBD1 (6 bases). CDR1 and CDR2 from the germline V gene are MDHEN and SYDVKM. Trimming took off 6 bases at V and 4 bases at J, with 18 bases between the two ends. The CDR3 spans 15 residues. For the CDR3, the DNA is TGTGCCAGCAGAAACCAACAGGGAGGGGTCACTGAAGCTTTCTTT. This sequence encodes CASRNQQGGVTEAFF.

The rearrangement joins TRBV5-1 to TRBJ2-1, with TRBD2 as a possible D gene (6 bases). The CDR3 covers 13 residues. V was pared by 0 bases and J by 7 bases, with 8 bases between. Germline loops: CDR1 SGHRS, CDR2 YFSETQ. The chain's CDR3 is CASSLAGGNEQFF. The CDR3 nucleotides are TGCGCCAGCAGCTTGGCCGGGGGAAATGAGCAGTTCTTC.

The rearrangement joins TRBV11-1 to TRBJ2-1; 7 positions agree with TRBD1. V trimming: 5 bases; J trimming: 5 bases; junction bases outside the gene matches: 6. Per the germline V gene, CDR1 is SGHAT and CDR2 is FQDESV (reference sequence). The CDR3 runs 14 residues. The CDR3 DNA is TGTGCCAGCAGCACCAGGACAGGTAACAATGAGCAGTTCTTC. Translated, it gives CASSTRTGNNEQFF. The complete variable domain, with remaining parts taken from reference TRBV11-1 and TRBJ2-1, reads EAEVAQSPRYKITEKSQAVAFWCDPISGHATLYWYRQILGQGPELLVQFQDESVVDDSQLPKDRFSAERLKGVDSTLKIQPAELGDSAMYLCASSTRTGNNEQFFGPGTRLTVL.

The V call is TRBV5-5, the J call TRBJ1-1; a weak D match, TRBD1 (6 bases). The CDR3 is 18 residues long. V was clipped by 4 bases and J by 0 bases, with 22 bases between them. The germline V gene has CDR1 SGHKS and CDR2 YYEKEE (reference sequence). CDR3 bases: TGTGCCAGCAGCGCCGGTGGCAGGGGTGGACTTGTGAACACTGAAGCTTTCTTT. Amino acids: CASSAGGRGGLVNTEAFF.

As regards this clone: The sample holds other DNA sequences that translate to the same CDR3. The V call is TRBV19, the J call TRBJ1-6, with 7 bases identical to TRBD1. CDR1 is LNHDA, CDR2 SQIVND, per germline (reference sequence). This CDR3 has 14 residues. Losses at the gene ends were 2 bases for V and 7 bases for J; bases not matched to a gene: 2. CDR3 region: CASSITGDNSPLHF. CDR3 DNA: TGTGCCAGTAGTATAACAGGGGACAATTCACCCCTCCACTTT.

This rearrangement joins TRBV5-1 to TRBJ2-3; D is uncertain. V lost 4 bases and J 6 bases, leaving 9 bases between the germline ends. Germline CDR1 SGHRS, CDR2 YFSETQ. The CDR3 is 12 residues long. The CDR3 loop is CASSLPADTQYF. In nucleotides, the CDR3 is TGCGCCAGCAGCCTTCCCGCGGATACGCAGTATTTT.

This chain uses TRBV5-1 with TRBJ2-4, with a possible D match to TRBD1 (5 bases). Trimming left V 0 bases short and J 1 base short, with 11 bases between. Germline CDR1 reads SGHRS; CDR2 reads YFSETQ. This CDR3 spans 16 amino acids. The CDR3 bases are TGCGCCAGCAGCTTGGCCGGTCAGGGCGCCAAAAACATTCAGTACTTC. This gives the protein CASSLAGQGAKNIQYF.

The chain employs TRBV6-4 and TRBJ2-5, with a possible D match to TRBD2 (6 bases). V was trimmed by 8 bases and J by 2 bases, leaving 12 bases between them. CDR1 and CDR2 from the germline V gene are MRHNA and SNTAGT. The length of the CDR3 is 13 residues. Written as DNA, the CDR3 is TGTGCCAGCGCCGCGGGACTTCAAGAGACCCAGTACTTC. It yields the protein CASAAGLQETQYF.

This chain uses TRBV27 with TRBJ1-2; D possibly corresponds to TRBD1 (5 bases). V was clipped by 1 base and J by 7 bases, with 19 bases between them. The CDR3 is made up of 16 amino acids. Germline V gene lookup returns CDR1 MNHEY and CDR2 SMNVEV (reference sequence). The CDR3 DNA reads TGTGCCAGCAGTTTATATTCTGGGGAGGGGCTCTCTGGCTACACCTTC. Translated: CASSLYSGEGLSGYTF.